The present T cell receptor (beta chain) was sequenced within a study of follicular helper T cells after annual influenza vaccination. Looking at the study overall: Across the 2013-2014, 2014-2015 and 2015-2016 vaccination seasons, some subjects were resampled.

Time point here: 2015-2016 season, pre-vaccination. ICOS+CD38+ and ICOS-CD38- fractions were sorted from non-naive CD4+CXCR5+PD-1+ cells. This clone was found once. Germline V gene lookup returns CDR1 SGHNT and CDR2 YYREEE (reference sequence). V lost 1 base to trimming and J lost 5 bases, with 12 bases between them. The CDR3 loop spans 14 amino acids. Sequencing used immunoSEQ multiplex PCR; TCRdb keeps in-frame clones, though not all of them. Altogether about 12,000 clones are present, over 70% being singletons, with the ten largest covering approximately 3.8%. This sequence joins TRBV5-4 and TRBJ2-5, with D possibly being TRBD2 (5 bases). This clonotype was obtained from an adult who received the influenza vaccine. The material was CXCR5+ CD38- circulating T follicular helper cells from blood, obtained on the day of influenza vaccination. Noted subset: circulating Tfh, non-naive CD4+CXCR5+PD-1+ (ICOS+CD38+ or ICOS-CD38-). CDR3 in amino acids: CASSLPLAPETQYF. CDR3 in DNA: TGTGCCAGCAGCTTGCCGCTAGCCCCGGAGACCCAGTACTTC. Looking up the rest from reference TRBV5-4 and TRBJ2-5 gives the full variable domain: ETGVTQSPTHLIKTRGQQVTLRCSSQSGHNTVSWYQQALGQGPQFIFQYYREEENGRGNFPPRFSGLQFPNYSSELNVNALELDDSALYLCASSLPLAPETQYFGPGTRLLVL.